This T cell receptor beta chain is from a study of cytomegalovirus exposure and HLA in healthy donors. The wider study: The use of the same platform for the approximately 130 validation repertoires and the roughly 630 first-cohort repertoires was reported by a later analysis. Findings and caveats of the study: There were about 160 TCR beta chains listed as cytomegalovirus-associated. Accounts indicate the classifier identified cytomegalovirus status with strong specificity and sensitivity. There were three CMV-associated chains whose specificity for CMV antigens was confirmed in vitro.

This CDR3 is 19 amino acids long. Germline values: CDR1 LGHNA, CDR2 YSLEER. The J segment lost 4 bases and the V segment lost 0 bases, leaving 12 bases of the junction unmatched. TCRdb keeps only in-frame clones here, not all; method: immunoSEQ multiplex PCR. The repertoire includes under 200,000 clones, roughly 80% of them detected once, and under 7.5% sits in the top ten. This clone appeared once. What it binds is not known. Sequencing used PBMCs. The TCR originated in a young man in good health and CMV-seropositive. The chain has TRBV4-3 and TRBJ2-3, with 11 bases fitting TRBD2. CDR3 sequence (DNA): TGCGCCAGCAGCCAAGACCCAGTTTCTAGCGGGAGGCTAGCAGATACGCAGTATTTT. The encoded protein is CASSQDPVSSGRLADTQYF.